Following are 21 T cell receptor beta chains from one sample sequenced in a study of CD8 T cells in Susac syndrome. With random hexamers, reverse transcription was performed on about 0.5 to 1 ug of RNA. From the immunoSEQ multiplex PCR reads, TCRdb called clonotypes with MiXCR, one entry per CDR3 protein. This table holds 100,000 to 150,000 distinct CDR3 sequences, 65% to 90% found once. Material for sequencing was CD8+ T cells from PBMCs. The receptors were gathered from a human donor with multiple sclerosis.

The V gene is TRBV30, the J gene TRBJ2-3; D is tentatively TRBD1 or TRBD2 (6 bases each). V lost 0 bases to trimming and J lost 3 bases, with 13 bases between them. Germline V gene data show CDR1 as GTSNPN and CDR2 as SVGIG (reference sequence). CDR3 length: 15 amino acids. The CDR3 nucleotides read TGTGCCTGGAGTGTTACCGGGGGCGGAACAGATACGCAGTATTTT. It codes for CAWSVTGGGTDTQYF.

As regards this clonotype: The junction does not match germline at one end; this may be a read error. The chain carries TRBV5-1 and TRBJ2-7; D is uncertain. CDR3 length: 11 residues. CDR1 is SGHRS, CDR2 YFSETQ, per germline. CDR3 bases: TGTGCCAGCAGCTTAGGAGACGAGCAGTACTTC. Its translation is CASSLGDEQYF.

V usage is TRBV4-1 and J usage is TRBJ2-1; unclear D gene. The V end was cut by 1 base, the J end by 0 bases, with 10 bases between. Germline V CDR1 and CDR2: MGHRA, YSYEKL. The CDR3 consists of 16 residues. The CDR3 DNA follows: TGCGCCAGCAGCCAAGTCGTTCGGGCCTCCTACAATGAGCAGTTCTTC. This translates into CASSQVVRASYNEQFF.

The V gene is TRBV2, the J gene TRBJ1-2; perhaps TRBD1 as D (5 bases). The CDR3 contains 13 residues. V was cut by 3 bases and J by 4 bases, with 9 bases left in between. Germline V gene data show CDR1 as SNHLY and CDR2 as FYNNEI. CDR3 DNA: TGTGCCAGCAGTGAGTGGGACGGCTATGGCTACACCTTC. This sequence encodes CASSEWDGYGYTF.

The chain carries TRBV25-1 and TRBJ2-5; unclear D gene. The CDR3 extends over 12 amino acids. Germline V lookup: CDR1 MGHDK, CDR2 SYGVNS. Trimming stripped 3 bases from V and 3 bases from J, with 5 bases between. The CDR3 sequence is CASSEEKETQYF. Here the CDR3 DNA reads TGTGCCAGCAGTGAGGAAAAAGAGACCCAGTACTTC.

The chain combines TRBV20-1 with TRBJ2-1, with D unclear. Germline loops: CDR1 DFQATT, CDR2 SNEGSKA (reference sequence). The CDR3 consists of 14 residues. V lost 0 bases to trimming and J lost 0 bases, with 6 bases between them. The CDR3 DNA sequence: TGCAGTGCTAGAGAGCAAAACTCCTACAATGAGCAGTTCTTC. Translation gives CSAREQNSYNEQFF.

The chain couples TRBV7-9 to TRBJ2-1, with unresolved D. The CDR3 covers 12 residues. Germline V lookup: CDR1 SEHNR, CDR2 FQNEAQ (reference sequence). V was pared by 10 bases and J by 8 bases, with 15 bases between. The CDR3 DNA is TGTGCCACCCGTCCCGCCGCGGATGAGCAGTTCTTC. It specifies CATRPAADEQFF.

The chain joins TRBV27 to TRBJ2-7; D not resolved. Germline values: CDR1 MNHEY, CDR2 SMNVEV (reference sequence). CDR3 length equals 13 residues. Trimming took 9 bases from V and 0 from J, leaving 12 bases between them. The CDR3 loop reads CASPTMSSYEQYF. Written as DNA, the CDR3 is TGTGCCAGTCCTACAATGAGCTCCTACGAGCAGTACTTC.

The rearrangement links TRBV28 to TRBJ1-2; TRBD1 matches 9 bases. V shed 6 bases and J 8 bases; nucleotides not matched to a gene: 16. In germline, CDR1 is MDHEN, CDR2 SYDVKM. This CDR3 contains 16 residues. The CDR3: CASSLSPGQGIDGYTF. The CDR3 DNA follows: TGTGCCAGCAGCCTATCCCCCGGACAGGGGATCGACGGCTACACCTTC.

The chain has TRBV11-3 and TRBJ2-1; D remains ambiguous. V shed 0 bases and J shed 0 bases, with 15 bases lying between them. The CDR3 totals 18 residues. Germline loops: CDR1 SGHNT, CDR2 YENEEA. The chain's CDR3 is CASSLDGWGTSSYNEQFF. For the CDR3, the DNA is TGTGCCAGCAGCTTAGATGGATGGGGAACAAGCTCCTACAATGAGCAGTTCTTC.

CDR3 nucleotides: TGCGCCAGCACTTGGAAGGCCGATATGGGAGAGCAGTTCTTC. It translates to CASTWKADMGEQFF. J is TRBJ2-1 and V is TRBV5-1; D is uncertain. Trimming cost V 6 bases and J 10 bases, with 20 bases left between them. This CDR3 region has 14 residues. Per germline, CDR1 SGHRS and CDR2 YFSETQ.

A single count supports this clonotype. This chain links TRBV19 with TRBJ1-4; TRBD1 matches at 9 bases. The CDR3 contains 14 residues. Germline trimming cut 8 bases from V and 2 bases from J; bases unmatched to any gene: 3. The germline gives CDR1 LNHDA, CDR2 SQIVND (reference sequence). The CDR3 region has the DNA TGTGCCAGTTGTACAGGGGGCACTAATGAAAAACTGTTTTTT. Its translation: CASCTGGTNEKLFF.

The V and J genes are TRBV28 and TRBJ2-1, with D perhaps matching TRBD2 (6 bases). Germline CDR1 reads MDHEN; CDR2 reads SYDVKM. This CDR3 is built from 17 residues. V was pared by 2 bases and J by 8 bases, with 22 bases between. As DNA, the CDR3 is TGTGCCAGCAGTTTACGAGGCGGGGCGGTGGGAGTGTATGAGCAGTTCTTC. This sequence encodes CASSLRGGAVGVYEQFF.

Only one count was recorded for this clonotype. The J gene is TRBJ2-7, the V gene TRBV27; D may be TRBD1 (5 bases). This CDR3 is 15 amino acids long. Trimming removed 0 bases at V and 7 bases at J, with 16 bases between. The germline V gene encodes CDR1 MNHEY and CDR2 SMNVEV (reference sequence). CDR3 sequence: CASSLSNEGAREQYF. The CDR3 DNA follows: TGTGCCAGCAGTTTATCGAACGAAGGGGCAAGAGAGCAGTACTTC.

The chain employs TRBV19 and TRBJ2-1; D is perhaps TRBD1 or TRBD2 (5 bases each). CDR1 is LNHDA and CDR2 is SQIVND in the germline V gene (reference sequence). Trimming removed 3 bases at V and 3 bases at J, with 9 bases between. The CDR3 length is 14 residues. The CDR3 spells CASSMGESYNEQFF. The CDR3 nucleotides read TGTGCCAGTAGTATGGGGGAGAGCTACAATGAGCAGTTCTTC. The entire variable domain, with the rest obtained from reference TRBV19 and TRBJ2-1, is as follows: DGGITQSPKYLFRKEGQNVTLSCEQNLNHDAMYWYRQDPGQGLRLIYYSQIVNDFQKGDIAEGYSVSREKKESFPLTVTSAQKNPTAFYLCASSMGESYNEQFFGPGTRLTVL.

CDR3 region: CASSYRHAGLSTDTQYF. CDR3 sequence (DNA): TGTGCCAGCAGTTACCGCCACGCGGGACTAAGCACAGATACGCAGTATTTT. The chain joins TRBV6-5 to TRBJ2-3; 7 bases line up with TRBD2. The germline V gene encodes CDR1 MNHEY and CDR2 SVGAGI. The CDR3 extends over 17 amino acids. With V trimmed by 2 bases and J by 0 bases, 8 bases remained unmatched.

The chain uses TRBV2 and TRBJ2-7; D unresolved. V lost 6 bases and J 0 bases, leaving 18 bases between the germline ends. CDR3 size: 16 residues. Germline CDR1 and CDR2: SNHLY and FYNNEI. The CDR3 coding sequence is TGTGCCAGCAGCCCTAAAGACGGCCTGATCTCCTACGAGCAGTACTTC. Protein: CASSPKDGLISYEQYF.

CDR3 residues: CSVGHEQFF. As DNA, the CDR3 is TGCAGCGTGGGTCATGAGCAGTTCTTC. The chain recombines TRBV29-1 with TRBJ2-1; D not certain. The CDR3 extends over 9 amino acids. Germline V gives CDR1 SQVTM, CDR2 ANQGSEA. Between the trimmed V and J ends, which lost 6 bases and 8 bases, there was a span of 5 bases.

V usage is TRBV12-3 or TRBV12-4 and J usage is TRBJ1-1; no reliable D call. The V end was cut by 7 bases, the J end by 0 bases, with 9 bases between. The CDR3 contains 13 residues. CDR3 in amino acids: CASTPPLNTEAFF. As DNA, the CDR3 is TGTGCCAGCACCCCTCCCCTGAACACTGAAGCTTTCTTT.

This clonotype occurred a few times. The rearrangement uses TRBV27 and TRBJ2-3; D remains ambiguous. Germline V lookup: CDR1 MNHEY, CDR2 SMNVEV (reference sequence). Trimming pared 3 bases from V and 6 bases from J, leaving 16 bases between. This CDR3 comprises 15 residues. The CDR3 bases are TGTGCCAGCAGTTTGGTGGGAACCCGAGTGGATACGCAGTATTTT. It yields the protein CASSLVGTRVDTQYF.

For the CDR3, the DNA is TGTGCCAGCAGCTTATCTCCGGACAGCCAGTACGTC. Translated: CASSLSPDSQYV. V usage is TRBV13 and J usage is TRBJ2-7, with D possibly matching TRBD1 (6 bases). CDR3 length equals 12 residues. CDR1 and CDR2 (germline): PRHDT, FYEKMQ (reference sequence). V gave up 2 bases and J gave up 10 bases, with 12 bases separating them.